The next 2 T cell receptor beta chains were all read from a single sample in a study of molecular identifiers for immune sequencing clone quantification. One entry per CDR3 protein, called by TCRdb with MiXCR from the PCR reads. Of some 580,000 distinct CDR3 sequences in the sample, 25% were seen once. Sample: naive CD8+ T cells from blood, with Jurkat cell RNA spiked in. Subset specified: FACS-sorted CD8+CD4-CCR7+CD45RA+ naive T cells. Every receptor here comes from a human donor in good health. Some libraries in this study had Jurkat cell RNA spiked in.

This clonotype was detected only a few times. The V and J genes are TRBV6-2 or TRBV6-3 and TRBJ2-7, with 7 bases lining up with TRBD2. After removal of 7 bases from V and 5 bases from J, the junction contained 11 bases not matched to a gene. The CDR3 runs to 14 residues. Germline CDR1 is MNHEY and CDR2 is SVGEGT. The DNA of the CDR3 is TGTGCCAGCACCCCCTCGGCGGGAGCCCACGAGCAGTACTTC. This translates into CASTPSAGAHEQYF.

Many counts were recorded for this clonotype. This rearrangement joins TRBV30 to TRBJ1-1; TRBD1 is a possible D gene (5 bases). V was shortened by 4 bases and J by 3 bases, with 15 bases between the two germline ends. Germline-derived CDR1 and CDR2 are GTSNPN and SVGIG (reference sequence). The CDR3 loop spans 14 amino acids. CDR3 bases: TGTGCCTGGACCGACGCCGGGGGTTACACTGAAGCTTTCTTT. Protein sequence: CAWTDAGGYTEAFF.